These 9 T cell receptor beta chains were sequenced from one sample in a study of T cell repertoires in cytomegalovirus infection. Each CDR3 protein is one row after TCRdb ran MiXCR on the reads. The table includes 250,000 or so distinct CDR3 sequences, about a sixth detected once. Material for sequencing was CD8+ T cells from PBMCs. Receptor source: a human donor in good health (CMV status not recorded). Some clones in this sample may be carry-over from other donors' samples.

By share, this clonotype counts as medium-sized. The V and J genes are TRBV20-1 and TRBJ2-1; 8 nucleotides line up with TRBD2. Trimming took 5 bases from V and 9 from J; bases not matched to a gene: 9. Germline V CDR1 and CDR2: DFQATT, SNEGSKA (reference sequence). This CDR3 has 13 residues. CDR3 DNA sequence: TGCAGTGCTGAGGGCCGGGGGGGAGGTGAGCAGTTCTTC. It encodes CSAEGRGGGEQFF.

The chain is built from TRBV18 and TRBJ1-5, with D possibly being TRBD1 (5 bases). Trimming removed 5 bases at V and 4 bases at J, with 15 bases between. The CDR3 is 15 amino acids. The germline gives CDR1 KGHSH, CDR2 LQKENI. The CDR3 DNA reads as TGTGCCAGCTCAGTGGGCAGGGAACGTAATCAGCCCCAGCATTTT. Translating it yields CASSVGRERNQPQHF.

This clonotype was seen many times. V is TRBV7-2 and J is TRBJ1-2, with 7 bases matching TRBD1. There are 15 residues in the CDR3. Germline V gene sequence: CDR1 SGHTA, CDR2 FQGNSA. V was pared by 5 bases and J by 0 bases, with 6 bases of the junction left unmatched. The CDR3 DNA follows: TGTGCCAGCAGCCCCCCCCAGGGGGCTAACTATGGCTACACCTTC. This translates into CASSPPQGANYGYTF.

This clonotype was seen many times. The rearrangement joins TRBV7-9 to TRBJ2-7, with TRBD1 matching over 7 bases. The junction had 14 bases not matched to a gene; V was cut back by 5 bases and J by 4 bases. The CDR3 is made up of 16 amino acids. Germline V gene data show CDR1 as SEHNR and CDR2 as FQNEAQ (reference sequence). The CDR3 reads CASSAWGQPSVYEQYF. The DNA of the CDR3 is TGTGCCAGCAGCGCTTGGGGACAGCCGTCGGTTTACGAGCAGTACTTC. The full variable domain, in which reference TRBV7-9 and TRBJ2-7 provide the parts outside the CDR3, is DTGVSQNPRHKITKRGQNVTFRCDPISEHNRLYWYRQTLGQGPEFLTYFQNEAQLEKSRLLSDRFSAERPKGSFSTLEIQRTEQGDSAMYLCASSAWGQPSVYEQYFGPGTRLTVT.

This clonotype was recorded many times. This chain joins TRBV7-2 and TRBJ1-2; maybe TRBD1 (5 bases). V was shortened by 4 bases and J by 6 bases, with 15 bases between the two germline ends. The CDR3 covers 14 residues. Per germline, CDR1 SGHTA and CDR2 FQGNSA. The CDR3 DNA reads as TGTGCCAGCAGCTCTATCAGGGCGCCCGATGGCTACACCTTC. This gives the protein CASSSIRAPDGYTF.

On this clonotype itself: A much larger clone sits a single nucleotide away, making a read error possible. The chain uses TRBV6-2 or TRBV6-3 and TRBJ1-1; D remains ambiguous. Germline CDR1 and CDR2: MNHEY and SVGEGT. There are 14 residues in the CDR3. V shed 2 bases and J shed 5 bases, with 12 bases lying between them. The CDR3 DNA sequence: TGTGCCAGCAGTTACCCGATCTTCAGGACTGAAGCTTTCTTT. Translated: CASSYPIFRTEAFF.

V and J are TRBV28 and TRBJ1-1; D unresolved. CDR3 length: 20 amino acids. Trimming shortened V by 5 bases and J by 3 bases, and 31 bases separated the two germline ends. The germline CDR1 and CDR2 sequences are MDHEN and SYDVKM. The CDR3 loop reads CASSAFNRSVGSSGDTEAFF. The DNA for the CDR3 is TGTGCCAGCAGTGCCTTTAACCGTTCGGTCGGGTCGAGCGGGGACACTGAAGCTTTCTTT.

This chain links TRBV29-1 with TRBJ2-7; weak D call: TRBD2 (5 bases). V gave up 1 base and J gave up 2 bases, with 15 bases separating them. This CDR3 contains 15 residues. Germline-derived CDR1 and CDR2 are SQVTM and ANQGSEA. The CDR3 DNA sequence: TGCAGCGTTGAAGTTTGGGCGGGTCCCACCTACGAGCAGTACTTC. Protein: CSVEVWAGPTYEQYF.

This clonotype was picked up many times. The V call is TRBV12-3 or TRBV12-4, the J call TRBJ1-2, with no clear D. The CDR3 is 14 amino acids. The V gene lost 3 bases and the J gene lost 4 bases, with 12 bases spanning the gap. In DNA, the CDR3 is TGTGCCAGCAGTTTTCGGGCAGGAACCTATGGCTACACCTTC. The encoded protein is CASSFRAGTYGYTF.